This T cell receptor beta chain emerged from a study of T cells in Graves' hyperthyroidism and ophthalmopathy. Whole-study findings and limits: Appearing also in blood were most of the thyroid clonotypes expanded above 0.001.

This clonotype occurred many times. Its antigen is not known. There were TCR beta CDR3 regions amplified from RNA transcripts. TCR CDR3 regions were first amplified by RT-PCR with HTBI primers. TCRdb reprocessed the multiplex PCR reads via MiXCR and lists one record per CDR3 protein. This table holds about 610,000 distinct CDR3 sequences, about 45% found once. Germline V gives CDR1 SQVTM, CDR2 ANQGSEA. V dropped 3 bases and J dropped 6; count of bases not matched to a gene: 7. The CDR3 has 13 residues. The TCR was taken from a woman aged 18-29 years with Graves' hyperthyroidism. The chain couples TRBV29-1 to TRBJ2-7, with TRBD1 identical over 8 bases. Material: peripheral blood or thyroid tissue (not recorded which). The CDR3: CSVERQGQGEQYF. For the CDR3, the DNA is TGCAGCGTTGAGAGACAGGGGCAGGGCGAGCAGTACTTC.